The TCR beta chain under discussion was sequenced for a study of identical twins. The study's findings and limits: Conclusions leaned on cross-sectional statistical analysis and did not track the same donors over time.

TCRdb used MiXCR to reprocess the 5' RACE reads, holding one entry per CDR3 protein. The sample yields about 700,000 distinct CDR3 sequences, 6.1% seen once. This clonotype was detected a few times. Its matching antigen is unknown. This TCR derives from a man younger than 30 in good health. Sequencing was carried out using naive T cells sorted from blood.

CDR3 amino acids: CASSPGAGVHYEQFF. The CDR3 coding sequence is TGTGCCAGCTCACCAGGAGCGGGAGTGCACTATGAGCAGTTCTTC. The chain couples TRBV18 to TRBJ2-1, with 8 bases aligning to TRBD2. CDR1 is KGHSH, CDR2 LQKENI, per germline. Trimming removed 2 bases from V and 8 bases from J; junction bases left unmatched: 8. This CDR3 comprises 15 residues.